This is a list of T cell receptor beta chains from one sample in a study of neurological immune-mediated disorders. TCRdb reprocessed the 5' RACE reads via MiXCR and lists one record per CDR3 protein. This sample has about 95,000 distinct CDR3 sequences, with 3.5% to 4% found just once. Sequenced sample: PBMCs. The receptors shown here come from a woman aged 18-29 years with multiple sclerosis. CDR3s include the opening cysteine and the closing phenylalanine or tryptophan. A D gene is named only where the DNA matches it firmly. The size entry is marked missing in some rows and otherwise reads once, few, many or a size class.

j_call: TRBJ1-3
d_call: -
cdr3_length: 15
v_call: TRBV12-3/TRBV12-4
clone_size: many
cdr3_aa: CASSLRQSSGNTIYF
cdr3_nt: TGTGCCAGCAGTTTGCGCCAGAGCTCTGGAAACACCATATATTTT

j_call: TRBJ1-1
d_call: -
cdr3_length: 12
v_call: TRBV5-5
clone_size: many
cdr3_aa: CASSWSETEAFF
cdr3_nt: TGTGCCAGCAGCTGGAGTGAAACGGAGGCTTTCTTT

j_call: TRBJ2-3
d_call: -
cdr3_length: 15
v_call: TRBV14
clone_size: many
cdr3_aa: CASSQDYASTDTQYF
cdr3_nt: TGTGCCAGCAGCCAAGATTACGCGAGCACAGATACGCAGTATTTT

j_call: TRBJ2-3
d_call: TRBD2
cdr3_length: 16
v_call: TRBV7-8
clone_size: many
cdr3_aa: CASSLAPSGGTDTQYF
cdr3_nt: TGTGCCAGCAGCTTGGCCCCCAGCGGGGGGACAGATACGCAGTATTTT

j_call: TRBJ1-1
d_call: -
cdr3_length: 15
v_call: TRBV5-1
clone_size: -
cdr3_aa: CASSLSGVDGTEAFF
cdr3_nt: TGCGCCAGCAGCTTGTCTGGGGTCGACGGCACTGAAGCTTTCTTT

j_call: TRBJ2-1
d_call: -
cdr3_length: 11
v_call: TRBV12-3/TRBV12-4
clone_size: many
cdr3_aa: CASSPQIGQFF
cdr3_nt: TGTGCCAGCAGTCCCCAAATTGGGCAGTTCTTC

j_call: TRBJ1-4
d_call: -
cdr3_length: 13
v_call: TRBV5-1
clone_size: many
cdr3_aa: CASSRTSNEKLFF
cdr3_nt: TGCGCCAGCAGCAGGACTTCTAATGAAAAACTGTTTTTT

j_call: TRBJ2-3
d_call: TRBD2
cdr3_length: 13
v_call: TRBV20-1
clone_size: many
cdr3_aa: CSARGGTEPTQYF
cdr3_nt: TGCAGTGCGCGGGGAGGGACGGAACCCACGCAGTATTTT

j_call: TRBJ1-1
d_call: -
cdr3_length: 14
v_call: TRBV12-3/TRBV12-4
clone_size: few
cdr3_aa: CASSRIAGGTEAFF
cdr3_nt: TGTGCCAGCAGCAGGATAGCGGGTGGCACTGAAGCTTTCTTT

j_call: TRBJ2-7
d_call: -
cdr3_length: 14
v_call: TRBV7-9
clone_size: many
cdr3_aa: CASSTAGRKVRPYF
cdr3_nt: TGTGCCAGCAGCACGGCGGGACGCAAAGTTCGACCGTACTTC

j_call: TRBJ2-7
d_call: -
cdr3_length: 12
v_call: TRBV18
clone_size: many
cdr3_aa: CASSLLLYEQYF
cdr3_nt: TGTGCCAGCTCACTGCTCCTCTACGAGCAGTACTTC

j_call: TRBJ2-3
d_call: TRBD1
cdr3_length: 15
v_call: TRBV5-1
clone_size: many
cdr3_aa: CASSGYGTGADTQYF
cdr3_nt: TGCGCCAGCAGCGGATACGGGACAGGGGCCGATACGCAGTATTTT

j_call: TRBJ2-3
d_call: TRBD2
cdr3_length: 16
v_call: TRBV3-1
clone_size: -
cdr3_aa: CASSPWTSGSTDTQYF
cdr3_nt: TGTGCCAGCAGCCCCTGGACTAGCGGGAGCACAGATACGCAGTATTTT

j_call: TRBJ2-1
d_call: -
cdr3_length: 12
v_call: TRBV10-3
clone_size: many
cdr3_aa: CAISGPYNEQFF
cdr3_nt: TGTGCCATTTCGGGACCGTACAATGAGCAGTTCTTC

j_call: TRBJ2-1
d_call: TRBD2
cdr3_length: 15
v_call: TRBV7-2
clone_size: many
cdr3_aa: CASIRSGRAHNEQFF
cdr3_nt: TGTGCCAGCATCCGCAGCGGGAGGGCCCACAATGAGCAGTTCTTC

j_call: TRBJ2-3
d_call: TRBD2
cdr3_length: 17
v_call: TRBV5-1
clone_size: many
cdr3_aa: CASSQELAVALTDTQYF
cdr3_nt: TGCGCCAGCAGCCAAGAACTAGCGGTTGCACTCACAGATACGCAGTATTTT

j_call: TRBJ2-5
d_call: -
cdr3_length: 14
v_call: TRBV5-1
clone_size: many
cdr3_aa: CASSSPGPKETQYF
cdr3_nt: TGCGCCAGCAGCTCCCCGGGGCCAAAAGAGACCCAGTACTTC

j_call: TRBJ1-4
d_call: -
cdr3_length: 16
v_call: TRBV20-1
clone_size: many
cdr3_aa: CSARGSRDATNEKLFF
cdr3_nt: TGCAGTGCTAGAGGGTCCAGAGATGCAACTAATGAAAAACTGTTTTTT

j_call: TRBJ1-4
d_call: -
cdr3_length: 16
v_call: TRBV12-3/TRBV12-4
clone_size: many
cdr3_aa: CASSFRGRATNEKLFF
cdr3_nt: TGTGCCAGCAGTTTCCGAGGGCGAGCAACTAATGAAAAACTGTTTTTT

j_call: TRBJ2-3
d_call: TRBD1
cdr3_length: 14
v_call: TRBV7-6
clone_size: many
cdr3_aa: CASSFLQGADTQYF
cdr3_nt: TGTGCCAGCAGCTTTCTCCAGGGGGCAGATACGCAGTATTTT

j_call: TRBJ1-3
d_call: -
cdr3_length: 16
v_call: TRBV18
clone_size: many
cdr3_aa: CASSPRDSDSGNTIYF
cdr3_nt: TGTGCCAGCTCGCCAAGGGATTCGGACTCTGGAAACACCATATATTTT

j_call: TRBJ1-4
d_call: TRBD1
cdr3_length: 14
v_call: TRBV4-2
clone_size: many
cdr3_aa: CASTDRGVEEKLFF
cdr3_nt: TGTGCCAGCACCGACAGGGGGGTAGAGGAAAAACTGTTTTTT

j_call: TRBJ2-5
d_call: -
cdr3_length: 15
v_call: TRBV9
clone_size: many
cdr3_aa: CASSVVDSNQETQYF
cdr3_nt: TGTGCCAGCAGCGTAGTGGACAGTAACCAAGAGACCCAGTACTTC

j_call: TRBJ2-7
d_call: -
cdr3_length: 12
v_call: TRBV7-9
clone_size: few
cdr3_aa: CASSATAYEQYF
cdr3_nt: TGTGCCAGCAGCGCGACAGCATACGAGCAGTACTTC

j_call: TRBJ2-1
d_call: TRBD1
cdr3_length: 15
v_call: TRBV5-1
clone_size: many
cdr3_aa: CASSLGQGAHDEQFF
cdr3_nt: TGCGCCAGCAGCTTAGGACAGGGGGCGCACGATGAGCAGTTCTTC

j_call: TRBJ1-3
d_call: TRBD1
cdr3_length: 14
v_call: TRBV5-6
clone_size: many
cdr3_aa: CASSWTGSGNTIYF
cdr3_nt: TGTGCCAGCAGCTGGACAGGCTCTGGAAACACCATATATTTT

j_call: TRBJ1-2
d_call: -
cdr3_length: 13
v_call: TRBV4-3
clone_size: many
cdr3_aa: CASSQVTGYGYTF
cdr3_nt: TGCGCCAGCAGCCAAGTGACAGGCTATGGCTACACCTTC

j_call: TRBJ2-2
d_call: -
cdr3_length: 15
v_call: TRBV7-3
clone_size: many
cdr3_aa: CASSSQQGNTGELFF
cdr3_nt: TGTGCCAGCAGCTCGCAACAGGGAAACACCGGGGAGCTGTTTTTT

j_call: TRBJ2-3
d_call: -
cdr3_length: 16
v_call: TRBV20-1
clone_size: many
cdr3_aa: CSASPWGTSLTDTQYF
cdr3_nt: TGCAGTGCTAGTCCTTGGGGTACTTCCCTCACAGATACGCAGTATTTT

j_call: TRBJ1-2
d_call: -
cdr3_length: 14
v_call: TRBV28
clone_size: few
cdr3_aa: CASRDYIAVHGYTF
cdr3_nt: TGTGCCAGCAGGGATTATATCGCAGTCCATGGCTACACCTTC

j_call: TRBJ2-1
d_call: -
cdr3_length: 15
v_call: TRBV20-1
clone_size: many
cdr3_aa: CSATAGSSNYNEQFF
cdr3_nt: TGCAGTGCAACGGCCGGGAGCTCCAATTACAATGAGCAGTTCTTC

j_call: TRBJ1-1
d_call: -
cdr3_length: 12
v_call: TRBV7-9
clone_size: many
cdr3_aa: CASSLAESQAFF
cdr3_nt: TGTGCCAGCAGCTTAGCAGAATCCCAAGCTTTCTTT

j_call: TRBJ2-5
d_call: TRBD2
cdr3_length: 16
v_call: TRBV3-1
clone_size: many
cdr3_aa: CASSQRAGAGGETQYF
cdr3_nt: TGTGCCAGCAGCCAACGAGCGGGAGCTGGGGGAGAGACCCAGTACTTC

j_call: TRBJ1-2
d_call: -
cdr3_length: 16
v_call: TRBV19
clone_size: -
cdr3_aa: CASSMDRDVTNYGYTF
cdr3_nt: TGTGCCAGTAGTATGGACCGGGACGTTACTAACTATGGCTACACCTTC

j_call: TRBJ2-3
d_call: TRBD2
cdr3_length: 17
v_call: TRBV14
clone_size: many
cdr3_aa: CASSQGIWRGITDTQYF
cdr3_nt: TGTGCCAGCAGCCAAGGAATTTGGCGGGGGATCACAGATACGCAGTATTTT

j_call: TRBJ2-7
d_call: -
cdr3_length: 11
v_call: TRBV6-1
clone_size: many
cdr3_aa: CASNVTPEQYF
cdr3_nt: TGTGCCAGCAATGTCACTCCGGAGCAGTACTTC

j_call: TRBJ2-7
d_call: TRBD1
cdr3_length: 16
v_call: TRBV5-5
clone_size: few
cdr3_aa: CASSLKPRDSFYEQYF
cdr3_nt: TGTGCCAGCAGCCTGAAACCCCGGGACAGTTTTTACGAGCAGTACTTC

j_call: TRBJ1-1
d_call: -
cdr3_length: 12
v_call: TRBV24-1
clone_size: many
cdr3_aa: CATSGGSERTFF
cdr3_nt: TGTGCCACCAGTGGCGGCTCCGAGCGGACTTTCTTT

j_call: TRBJ1-1
d_call: -
cdr3_length: 12
v_call: TRBV11-2
clone_size: many
cdr3_aa: CASSLRDTEAFF
cdr3_nt: TGTGCCAGCAGCTTAAGAGACACTGAAGCTTTCTTT

j_call: TRBJ2-5
d_call: TRBD2
cdr3_length: 14
v_call: TRBV7-9
clone_size: many
cdr3_aa: CASSWLAGGETQYF
cdr3_nt: TGTGCCAGCAGCTGGCTAGCGGGAGGAGAGACCCAGTACTTC

j_call: TRBJ1-5
d_call: TRBD1
cdr3_length: 16
v_call: TRBV12-3/TRBV12-4
clone_size: many
cdr3_aa: CASSSHGQGANQPQHF
cdr3_nt: TGTGCCAGCAGTTCTCACGGACAGGGGGCTAATCAGCCCCAGCATTTT

j_call: TRBJ2-7
d_call: TRBD1
cdr3_length: 14
v_call: TRBV20-1
clone_size: many
cdr3_aa: CSGDDRGRAYEQYF
cdr3_nt: TGCAGTGGAGACGACAGGGGGCGCGCGTATGAGCAGTACTTC

j_call: TRBJ2-7
d_call: TRBD1
cdr3_length: 14
v_call: TRBV12-3/TRBV12-4
clone_size: many
cdr3_aa: CASSMGQGPYEQYF
cdr3_nt: TGTGCCAGCAGTATGGGACAGGGACCCTACGAGCAGTACTTC

j_call: TRBJ2-2
d_call: -
cdr3_length: 15
v_call: TRBV5-1
clone_size: many
cdr3_aa: CASSALMGDTGELFF
cdr3_nt: TGCGCCAGCAGCGCGCTGATGGGGGACACCGGGGAGCTGTTTTTT

j_call: TRBJ1-6
d_call: -
cdr3_length: 15
v_call: TRBV12-3/TRBV12-4
clone_size: -
cdr3_aa: CASSLAYPQYSPLHF
cdr3_nt: TGTGCCAGCAGTTTAGCGTACCCACAATATTCACCCCTCCACTTT

j_call: TRBJ2-5
d_call: -
cdr3_length: 16
v_call: TRBV5-5
clone_size: many
cdr3_aa: CASSWTLQGGEETQYF
cdr3_nt: TGTGCCAGCAGCTGGACCTTACAGGGTGGGGAAGAGACCCAGTACTTC

j_call: TRBJ2-1
d_call: -
cdr3_length: 13
v_call: TRBV18
clone_size: many
cdr3_aa: CASSPPSYNEQFF
cdr3_nt: TGTGCCAGCTCACCACCGTCCTACAATGAGCAGTTCTTC

j_call: TRBJ2-5
d_call: TRBD1
cdr3_length: 14
v_call: TRBV5-1
clone_size: many
cdr3_aa: CASSGTGGQETQYF
cdr3_nt: TGCGCCAGCAGCGGAACAGGGGGACAAGAGACCCAGTACTTC

j_call: TRBJ1-2
d_call: -
cdr3_length: 13
v_call: TRBV6-5
clone_size: many
cdr3_aa: CASSWNRVNGYTF
cdr3_nt: TGTGCCAGCAGTTGGAACAGGGTAAATGGCTACACCTTC

j_call: TRBJ2-6
d_call: -
cdr3_length: 14
v_call: TRBV5-1
clone_size: many
cdr3_aa: CASSASSGANVLTF
cdr3_nt: TGCGCCAGCAGCGCCAGCTCCGGGGCCAACGTCCTGACTTTC

j_call: TRBJ1-2
d_call: TRBD1
cdr3_length: 13
v_call: TRBV5-1
clone_size: many
cdr3_aa: CASSLEGGTGYTF
cdr3_nt: TGCGCCAGCAGCTTGGAAGGGGGCACTGGCTACACCTTC

j_call: TRBJ1-4
d_call: -
cdr3_length: 14
v_call: TRBV20-1
clone_size: many
cdr3_aa: CSAREQVWAEKLFF
cdr3_nt: TGCAGTGCTAGAGAGCAGGTGTGGGCGGAAAAACTGTTTTTT

j_call: TRBJ2-3
d_call: TRBD2
cdr3_length: 16
v_call: TRBV5-1
clone_size: many
cdr3_aa: CASSIAGGPYTDTQYF
cdr3_nt: TGCGCCAGCTCCATAGCGGGGGGCCCCTACACAGATACGCAGTATTTT

j_call: TRBJ1-1
d_call: -
cdr3_length: 13
v_call: TRBV6-5
clone_size: many
cdr3_aa: CASRDTGNTEAFF
cdr3_nt: TGTGCCAGCAGGGACACAGGGAACACTGAAGCTTTCTTT

j_call: TRBJ2-1
d_call: -
cdr3_length: 15
v_call: TRBV5-1
clone_size: many
cdr3_aa: CASSDMGGSYNEQFF
cdr3_nt: TGCGCCAGCAGCGATATGGGGGGTTCCTACAATGAGCAGTTCTTC